This T cell receptor (beta chain) was captured in a study of human T cells and chemical hapten exposure. The CDR3 loop spans 16 amino acids. Trimming stripped 3 bases from V and 7 bases from J, with 22 bases between. TCRdb passed the 5' RACE reads through MiXCR, listing each CDR3 protein once. Of about 140,000 distinct CDR3 sequences in the sample, around 4% were seen once. This clonotype was counted many times. RNA extraction used unfractionated whole blood as the source of total RNA. This receptor was obtained from a female donor in good health. This chain links TRBV12-3 or TRBV12-4 with TRBJ2-7; D ambiguous. The chain's CDR3 is CASSFKGILRLREQYF. The CDR3 DNA is TGTGCCAGCAGTTTCAAGGGAATCCTACGTCTCAGGGAGCAGTACTTC.